The T cell receptor beta chain described here comes from a study of blood T cell repertoires in COVID-19. Study details: Sources were T cells, B-cell-depleted T cells, or PBMCs; the material itself was cDNA or gDNA.

Seattle enrolled patients during active infection and tracked them longitudinally. Germline assignment: CDR1 MNHEY and CDR2 SMNVEV (reference sequence). The ends were cut back, 6 bases at V and 0 bases at J, with 12 bases in the middle. The CDR3 runs 14 residues. Sequencing was performed with immunoSEQ multiplex PCR; in TCRdb, only in-frame clones are kept and a portion is missing. The table lists roughly 100,000 clones, approximately 90% of them singletons. The chain employs TRBV27 and TRBJ2-7; TRBD1 might be the D (5 bases). Sequenced: peripheral blood. This sequence was found in a human donor with COVID-19, enrolled during active disease. The donor label of this sample is uncertain. The CDR3 nucleotides read TGTGCCAGCAGGTCCGCGCAGGGCTCCTACGAGCAGTACTTC. It translates to CASRSAQGSYEQYF.